The 2 T cell receptor beta chains listed next were all sequenced from one sample in a study of blood T cell repertoires in COVID-19. The data were produced by immunoSEQ multiplex PCR, yet TCRdb's version contains in-frame clones alone and is incomplete. The sample has more than 250,000 clones; about nine tenths are singletons. Source material: PBMCs or T cells enriched from blood (not recorded which). The receptors originated from a woman in her forties with acute COVID-19.

This clone was observed a single time. No DNA is shown, since the ends of the CDR3 on it are uncertain; the CDR3 is the one TCRdb lists. The gene calls are TRBV2 and TRBJ1-2. Germline CDR1 reads SNHLY; CDR2 reads FYNNEI. The CDR3 has 14 amino acids, counting both end residues. The CDR3 spells CASILGGDNYGYTF.

The rearrangement uses TRBV3-1 (or the pseudogene TRBV3-2) and TRBJ1-4; D ambiguous. Germline values: CDR1 LGHDT, CDR2 YNNKEL (reference sequence). Deletions cut 0 bases from V and 3 bases from J, with 11 bases between. The CDR3 length is 16 residues. The CDR3 bases are TGTGCCAGCAGCCAAGATGGGGAGGGAGCTAATGAAAAACTGTTTTTT. Encoded protein: CASSQDGEGANEKLFF.